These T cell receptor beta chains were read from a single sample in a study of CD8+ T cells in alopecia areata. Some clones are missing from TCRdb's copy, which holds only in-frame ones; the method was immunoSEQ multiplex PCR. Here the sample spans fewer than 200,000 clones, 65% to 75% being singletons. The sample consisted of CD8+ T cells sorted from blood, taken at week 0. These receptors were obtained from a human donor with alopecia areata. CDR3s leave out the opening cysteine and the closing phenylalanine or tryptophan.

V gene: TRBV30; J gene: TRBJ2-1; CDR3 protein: AWSDGEQF
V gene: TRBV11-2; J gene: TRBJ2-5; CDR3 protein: ASSPGQFQETQY
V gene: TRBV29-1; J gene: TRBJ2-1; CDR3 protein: SVPPGTQNNEQF
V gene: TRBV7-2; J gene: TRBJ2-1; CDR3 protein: ASSFAASGGAVNEQF
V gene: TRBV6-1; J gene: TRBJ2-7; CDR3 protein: ASSEDHEQY
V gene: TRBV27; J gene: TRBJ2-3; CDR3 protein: ASSLYVATSTDTQY
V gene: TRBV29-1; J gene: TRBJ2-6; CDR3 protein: SVPGGQSGANVLT
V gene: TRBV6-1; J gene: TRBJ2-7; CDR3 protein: ASTTGGGYEQY
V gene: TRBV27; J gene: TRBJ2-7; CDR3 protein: ASSLGGRAYEQY
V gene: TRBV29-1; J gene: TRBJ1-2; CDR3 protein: SVEDQVGGNYGYT
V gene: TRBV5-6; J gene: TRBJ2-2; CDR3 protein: ASSLGGGELF
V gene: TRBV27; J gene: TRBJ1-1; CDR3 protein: ASSLVGSGTEAF
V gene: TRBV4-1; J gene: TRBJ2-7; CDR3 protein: ASSQGWDSSYEQY
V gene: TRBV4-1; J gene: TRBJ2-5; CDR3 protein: ASSQPGTGETQY
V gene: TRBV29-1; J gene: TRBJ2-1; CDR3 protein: SVNQDEQF
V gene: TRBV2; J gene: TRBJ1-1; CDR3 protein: ASSDQTGNTEAF
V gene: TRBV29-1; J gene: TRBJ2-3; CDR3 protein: SAPERRGEYTQY
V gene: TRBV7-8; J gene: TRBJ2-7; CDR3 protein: ASSLSNEQY
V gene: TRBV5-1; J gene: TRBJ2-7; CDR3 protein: ASSLTSGYEQY
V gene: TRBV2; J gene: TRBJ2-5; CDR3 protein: ASSPPYKETQY
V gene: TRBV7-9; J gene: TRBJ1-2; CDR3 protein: ASSPRQGYYGYT
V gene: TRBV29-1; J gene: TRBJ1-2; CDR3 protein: SVPKPGTAYGYT
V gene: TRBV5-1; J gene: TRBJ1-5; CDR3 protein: ASSLVPAGVNQPQH
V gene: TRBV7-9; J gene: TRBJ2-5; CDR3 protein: ASSILRGRQETQY
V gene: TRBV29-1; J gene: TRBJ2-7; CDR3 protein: SVESQIPYEQY
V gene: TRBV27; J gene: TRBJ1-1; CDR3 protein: ASSSKNPQLEAF
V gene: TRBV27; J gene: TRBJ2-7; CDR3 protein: ASSPNSYEQY
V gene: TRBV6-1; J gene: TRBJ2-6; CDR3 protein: ASSEGGYSGANVLT
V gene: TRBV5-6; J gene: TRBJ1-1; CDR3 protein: ASSLEFTNTEAF
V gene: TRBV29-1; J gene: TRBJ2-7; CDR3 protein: SVYGEGLTNEQY
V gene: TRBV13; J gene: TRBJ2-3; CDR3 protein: ASGPPLAGTTDTQY
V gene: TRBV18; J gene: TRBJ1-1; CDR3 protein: ASSPELRGDSRTEAF
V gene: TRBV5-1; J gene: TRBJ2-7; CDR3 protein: ASRRDPGSYEQY
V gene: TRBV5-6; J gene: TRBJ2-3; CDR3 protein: ASSGGSGFDTQY
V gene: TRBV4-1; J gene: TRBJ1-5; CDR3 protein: ASSQTGDSNQPQH
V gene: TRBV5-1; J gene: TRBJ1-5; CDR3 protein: ASSLRQGEQPQH
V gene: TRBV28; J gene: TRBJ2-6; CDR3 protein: ASSYPLQGAGANVLT
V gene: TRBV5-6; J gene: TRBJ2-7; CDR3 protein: ASSLGQASYEQY
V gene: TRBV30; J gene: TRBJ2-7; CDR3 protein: AWSGVGGVYEQY
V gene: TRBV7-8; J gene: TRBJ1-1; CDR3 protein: ASSLRGEAF
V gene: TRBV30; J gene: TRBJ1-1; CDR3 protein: AWRLGMNTEAF
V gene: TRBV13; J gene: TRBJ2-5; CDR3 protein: ASRDSSGGARETQY
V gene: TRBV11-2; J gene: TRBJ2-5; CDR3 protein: ASSFGTFPQETQY
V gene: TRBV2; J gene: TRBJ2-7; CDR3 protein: ASMGGRYEQY
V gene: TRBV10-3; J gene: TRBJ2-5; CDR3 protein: AISDGQGEETQY
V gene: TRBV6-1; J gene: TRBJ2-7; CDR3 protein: ASSEDGTGGGYEQY
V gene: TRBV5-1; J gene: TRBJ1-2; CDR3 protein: ASSLPGLDGYT
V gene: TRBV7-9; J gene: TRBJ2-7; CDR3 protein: ASGQGSYEQY
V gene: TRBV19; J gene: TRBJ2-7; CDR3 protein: ASSPRDRRAYEQY
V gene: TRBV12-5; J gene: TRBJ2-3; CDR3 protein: ASGGDRSTDTQY
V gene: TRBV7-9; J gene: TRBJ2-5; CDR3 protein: ASHYRETQY
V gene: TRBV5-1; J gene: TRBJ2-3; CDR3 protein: ASSLVTSRDTQY
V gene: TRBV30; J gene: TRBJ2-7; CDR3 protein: AWSRAPGENEQY
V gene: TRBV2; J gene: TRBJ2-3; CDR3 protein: ASCEGGSSTDTQY
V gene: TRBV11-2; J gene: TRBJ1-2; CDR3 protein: ASSLNVLGSNYGYT